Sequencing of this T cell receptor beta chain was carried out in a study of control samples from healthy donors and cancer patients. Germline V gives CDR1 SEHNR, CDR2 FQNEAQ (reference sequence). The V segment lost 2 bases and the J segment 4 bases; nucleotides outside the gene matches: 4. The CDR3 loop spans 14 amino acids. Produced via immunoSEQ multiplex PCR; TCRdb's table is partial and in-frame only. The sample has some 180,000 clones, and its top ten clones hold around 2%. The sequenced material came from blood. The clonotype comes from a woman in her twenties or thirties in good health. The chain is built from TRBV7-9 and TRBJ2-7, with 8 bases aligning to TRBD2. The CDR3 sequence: CASSLTGLAYEQYF. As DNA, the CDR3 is TGTGCCAGCAGCTTAACAGGACTAGCTTACGAGCAGTACTTC.